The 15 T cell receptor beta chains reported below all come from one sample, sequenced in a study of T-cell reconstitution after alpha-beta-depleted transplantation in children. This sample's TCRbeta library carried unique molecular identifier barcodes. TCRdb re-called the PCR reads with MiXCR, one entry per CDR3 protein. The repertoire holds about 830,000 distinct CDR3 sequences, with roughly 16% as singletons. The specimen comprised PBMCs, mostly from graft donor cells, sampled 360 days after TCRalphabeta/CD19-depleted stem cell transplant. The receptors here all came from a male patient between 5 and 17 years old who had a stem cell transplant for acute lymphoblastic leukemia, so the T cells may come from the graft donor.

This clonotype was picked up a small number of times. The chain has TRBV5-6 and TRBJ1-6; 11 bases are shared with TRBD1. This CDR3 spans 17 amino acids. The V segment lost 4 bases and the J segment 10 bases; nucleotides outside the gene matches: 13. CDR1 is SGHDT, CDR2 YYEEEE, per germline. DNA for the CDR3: TGTGCCAGCAGCCTGACCCCTGGGACAGGGGGAGGATCACCCCTCCACTTT. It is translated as CASSLTPGTGGGSPLHF.

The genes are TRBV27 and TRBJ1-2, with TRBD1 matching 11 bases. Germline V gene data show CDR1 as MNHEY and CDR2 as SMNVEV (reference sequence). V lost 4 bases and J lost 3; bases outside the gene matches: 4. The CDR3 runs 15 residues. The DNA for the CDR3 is TGTGCCAGCAGTTCCGGACAGGGGGCAGACTATGGCTACACCTTC. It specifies CASSSGQGADYGYTF.

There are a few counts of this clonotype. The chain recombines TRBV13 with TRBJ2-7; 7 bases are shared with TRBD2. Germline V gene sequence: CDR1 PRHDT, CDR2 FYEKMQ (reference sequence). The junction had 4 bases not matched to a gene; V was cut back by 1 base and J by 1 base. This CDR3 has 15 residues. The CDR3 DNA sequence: TGTGCCAGCAGCTTAGTGGGGGGGAGATCCTACGAGCAGTACTTC. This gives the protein CASSLVGGRSYEQYF.

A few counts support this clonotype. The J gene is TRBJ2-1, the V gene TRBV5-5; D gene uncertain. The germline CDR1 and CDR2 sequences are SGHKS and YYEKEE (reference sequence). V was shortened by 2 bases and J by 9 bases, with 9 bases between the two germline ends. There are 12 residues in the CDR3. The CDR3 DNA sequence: TGTGCCAGCAGCTTTACAGAGGTTGAGCAGTTCTTC. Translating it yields CASSFTEVEQFF. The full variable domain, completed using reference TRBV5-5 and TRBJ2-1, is DAGVTQSPTHLIKTRGQQVTLRCSPISGHKSVSWYQQVLGQGPQFIFQYYEKEERGRGNFPDRFSARQFPNYSSELNVNALLLGDSALYLCASSFTEVEQFFGPGTRLTVL.

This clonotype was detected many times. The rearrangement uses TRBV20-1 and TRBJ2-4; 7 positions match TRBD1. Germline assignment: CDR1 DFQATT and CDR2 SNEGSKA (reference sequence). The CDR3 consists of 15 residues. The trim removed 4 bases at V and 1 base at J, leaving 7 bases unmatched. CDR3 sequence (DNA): TGCAGTGCTATGACAGGGTGGTGGGCCAAAAACATTCAGTACTTC. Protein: CSAMTGWWAKNIQYF.

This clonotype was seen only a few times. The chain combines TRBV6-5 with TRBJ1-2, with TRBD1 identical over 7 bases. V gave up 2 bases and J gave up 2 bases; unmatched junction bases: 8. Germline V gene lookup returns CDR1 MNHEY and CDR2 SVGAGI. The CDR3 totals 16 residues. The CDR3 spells CASSYPDKGGNYGYTF. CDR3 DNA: TGTGCCAGCAGTTACCCCGACAAAGGGGGCAACTATGGCTACACCTTC.

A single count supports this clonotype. The CDR3 nucleotides are TGCGCCAGCAGCAAGGGACTAGCGGACCAAGAGACCCAGTACTTC. Translating gives CASSKGLADQETQYF. V and J are TRBV5-1 and TRBJ2-5; 11 positions agree with TRBD2. The CDR3 has 15 residues. The ends lost 4 bases at V and 0 bases at J; junction bases unmatched: 2. Germline V gene sequence: CDR1 SGHRS, CDR2 YFSETQ.

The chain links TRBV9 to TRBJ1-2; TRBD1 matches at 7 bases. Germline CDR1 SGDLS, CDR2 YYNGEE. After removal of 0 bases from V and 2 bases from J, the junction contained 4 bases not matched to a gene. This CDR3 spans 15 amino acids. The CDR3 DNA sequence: TGTGCCAGCAGCGTAGAGAGGGGGCCGAACTATGGCTACACCTTC. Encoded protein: CASSVERGPNYGYTF.

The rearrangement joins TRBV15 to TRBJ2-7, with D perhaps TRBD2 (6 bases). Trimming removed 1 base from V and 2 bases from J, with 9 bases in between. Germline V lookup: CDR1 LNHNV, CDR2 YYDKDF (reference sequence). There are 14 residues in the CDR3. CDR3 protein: CATSRGGETYEQYF. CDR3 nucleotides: TGTGCCACCAGCAGAGGGGGGGAAACCTACGAGCAGTACTTC. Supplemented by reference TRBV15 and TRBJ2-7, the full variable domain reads DAMVIQNPRYQVTQFGKPVTLSCSQTLNHNVMYWYQQKSSQAPKLLFHYYDKDFNNEADTPDNFQSRRPNTSFCFLDIRSPGLGDTAMYLCATSRGGETYEQYFGPGTRLTVT.

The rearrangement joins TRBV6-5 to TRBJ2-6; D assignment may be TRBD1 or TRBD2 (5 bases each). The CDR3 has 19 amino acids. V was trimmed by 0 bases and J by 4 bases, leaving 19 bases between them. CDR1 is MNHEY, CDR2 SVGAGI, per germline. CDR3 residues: CASSYSLEGAGTGANVLTF. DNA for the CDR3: TGTGCCAGCAGTTACTCTCTCGAGGGCGCAGGGACCGGGGCCAACGTCCTGACTTTC.

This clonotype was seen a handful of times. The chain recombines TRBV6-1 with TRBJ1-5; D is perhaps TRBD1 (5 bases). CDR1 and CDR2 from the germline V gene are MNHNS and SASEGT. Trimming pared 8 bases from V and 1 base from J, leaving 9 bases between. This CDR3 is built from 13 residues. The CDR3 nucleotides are TGTGCCAGCGGCAGGGAGAGCAATCAGCCCCAGCATTTT. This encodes CASGRESNQPQHF.

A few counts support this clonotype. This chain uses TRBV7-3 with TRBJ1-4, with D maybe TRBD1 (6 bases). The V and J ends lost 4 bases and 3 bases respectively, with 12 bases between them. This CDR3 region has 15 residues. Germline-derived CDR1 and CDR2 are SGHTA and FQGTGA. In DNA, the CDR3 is TGTGCCAGCAGCTCCTCAGGGGCCCCTAATGAAAAACTGTTTTTT. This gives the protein CASSSSGAPNEKLFF. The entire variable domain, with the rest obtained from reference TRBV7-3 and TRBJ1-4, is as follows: GAGVSQTPSNKVTEKGKYVELRCDPISGHTALYWYRQSLGQGPEFLIYFQGTGAADDSGLPNDRFFAVRPEGSVSTLKIQRTERGDSAVYLCASSSSGAPNEKLFFGSGTQLSVL.

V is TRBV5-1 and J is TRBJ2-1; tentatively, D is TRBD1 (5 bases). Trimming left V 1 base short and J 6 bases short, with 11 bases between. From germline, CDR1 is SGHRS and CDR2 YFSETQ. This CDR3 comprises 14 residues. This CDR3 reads CASSLLQGVNEQFF. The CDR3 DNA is TGCGCCAGCAGCTTGTTGCAGGGCGTCAATGAGCAGTTCTTC.

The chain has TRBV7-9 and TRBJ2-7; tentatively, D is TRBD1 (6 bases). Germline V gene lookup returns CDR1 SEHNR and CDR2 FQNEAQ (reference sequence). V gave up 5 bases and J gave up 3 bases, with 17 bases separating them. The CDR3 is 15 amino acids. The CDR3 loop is CASSPGGSLVYEQYF. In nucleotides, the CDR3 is TGTGCCAGCAGCCCTGGGGGCAGCTTGGTCTACGAGCAGTACTTC.

CDR3 in DNA: TGTGCCAGCAGCTTAGCGGGGGCAGGGGGCACAGATACGCAGTATTTT. Residues: CASSLAGAGGTDTQYF. The gene calls are TRBV7-2 and TRBJ2-3; D perhaps matches TRBD1 (6 bases). Looked up from germline, CDR1 is SGHTA and CDR2 is FQGNSA. This CDR3 has 16 amino acids. Trimming removed 0 bases at V and 1 base at J, with 11 bases between.